Shown below are 5 T cell receptor beta chains from a single sample sequenced in a study of T cells in localized non-small cell lung cancer. Assay used: immunoSEQ multiplex PCR; TCRdb lists only in-frame clones, some missing. The sample contains nearly 11,000 clones, around nine tenths of which appear only once. The sequenced sample was peripheral blood, obtained before any cancer treatment. These receptors were obtained from a male donor older than 55 with stage III lung adenocarcinoma.

This rearrangement joins TRBV2 to TRBJ2-7; possible D gene TRBD1, 6 bases. Germline V lookup: CDR1 SNHLY, CDR2 FYNNEI. CDR3 length equals 14 residues. With 6 bases removed from V and 2 bases from J, the gap between germline ends came to 14 bases. The CDR3 protein is CASSRGGRPYEQYF. The DNA of the CDR3 is TGTGCCAGCAGCCGAGGGGGTAGGCCCTACGAGCAGTACTTC.

V and J are TRBV5-4 and TRBJ2-6; D remains unclear. The V end lost 0 bases, the J end lost 3 bases, and 10 bases lay between the germline ends. The CDR3 contains 16 residues. CDR1 SGHNT and CDR2 YYREEE come from the germline V gene (reference sequence). The CDR3 region has the DNA TGTGCCAGCAGCTTGGACAGAAACTATGGGGCCAACGTCCTGACTTTC. Protein sequence: CASSLDRNYGANVLTF.

The V call is TRBV9, the J call TRBJ2-1, with TRBD2 matching over 9 bases. With 0 bases clipped from V and 6 bases from J, the junction kept 7 bases outside the gene matches. The length of the CDR3 is 16 residues. Germline V gene sequence: CDR1 SGDLS, CDR2 YYNGEE. CDR3 loop: CASSVGLAGNFNEQFF. The CDR3 nucleotides are TGTGCCAGCAGCGTAGGTCTAGCGGGAAATTTCAATGAGCAGTTCTTC.

The chain combines TRBV18 with TRBJ2-5; D uncertain. Germline CDR1 is KGHSH and CDR2 is LQKENI. The CDR3 covers 14 residues. V was shortened by 2 bases and J by 0 bases, with 7 bases between the two germline ends. In nucleotides, the CDR3 is TGTGCCAGCTCACCAGGGCTAGACCAAGAGACCCAGTACTTC. Encoded protein: CASSPGLDQETQYF. Complete variable domain (other parts from reference TRBV18 and TRBJ2-5): NAGVMQNPRHLVRRRGQEARLRCSPMKGHSHVYWYRQLPEEGLKFMVYLQKENIIDESGMPKERFSAEFPKEGPSILRIQQVVRGDSAAYFCASSPGLDQETQYFGPGTRLLVL.

The chain couples TRBV28 to TRBJ1-2; D is perhaps TRBD1 (5 bases). Trimming removed 8 bases at V and 5 bases at J, with 24 bases between. The CDR3 consists of 16 residues. Germline V gives CDR1 MDHEN, CDR2 SYDVKM. The CDR3 nucleotides are TGTGCCAGCGTCACCCCGCAGCAGGGCTCTAGGTATGGCTACACCTTC. Protein: CASVTPQQGSRYGYTF.